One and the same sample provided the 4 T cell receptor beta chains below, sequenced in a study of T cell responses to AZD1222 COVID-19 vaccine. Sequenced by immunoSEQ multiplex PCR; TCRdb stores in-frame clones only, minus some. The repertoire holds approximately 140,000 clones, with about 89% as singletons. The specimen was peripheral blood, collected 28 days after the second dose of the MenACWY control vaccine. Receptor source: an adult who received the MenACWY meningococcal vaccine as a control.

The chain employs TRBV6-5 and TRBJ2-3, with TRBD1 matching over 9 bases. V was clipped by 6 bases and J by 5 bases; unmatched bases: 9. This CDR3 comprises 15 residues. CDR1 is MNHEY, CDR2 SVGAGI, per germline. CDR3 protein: CASSHWGQGIDTQYF. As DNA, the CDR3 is TGTGCCAGCAGCCACTGGGGACAGGGCATAGATACGCAGTATTTT.

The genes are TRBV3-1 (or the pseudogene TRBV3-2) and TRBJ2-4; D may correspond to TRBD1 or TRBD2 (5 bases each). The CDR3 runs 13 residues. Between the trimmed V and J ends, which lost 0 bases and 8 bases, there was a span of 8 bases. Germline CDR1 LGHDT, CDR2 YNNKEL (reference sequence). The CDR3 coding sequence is TGTGCCAGCAGCCAAGAAGGGACCCACATTCAGTACTTC. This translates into CASSQEGTHIQYF.

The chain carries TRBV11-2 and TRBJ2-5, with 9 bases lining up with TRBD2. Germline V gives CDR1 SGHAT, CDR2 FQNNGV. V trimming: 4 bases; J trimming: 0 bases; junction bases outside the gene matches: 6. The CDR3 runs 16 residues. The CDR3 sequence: CASSSYRLADQETQYF. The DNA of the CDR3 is TGTGCCAGCAGCTCCTACCGACTAGCGGACCAAGAGACCCAGTACTTC.

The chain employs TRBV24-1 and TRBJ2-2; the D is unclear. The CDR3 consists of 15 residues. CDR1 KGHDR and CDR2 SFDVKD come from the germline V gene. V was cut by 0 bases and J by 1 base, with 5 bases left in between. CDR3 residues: CATSDLFQNTGELFF. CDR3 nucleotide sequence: TGTGCCACCAGTGATTTGTTCCAGAACACCGGGGAGCTGTTTTTT.